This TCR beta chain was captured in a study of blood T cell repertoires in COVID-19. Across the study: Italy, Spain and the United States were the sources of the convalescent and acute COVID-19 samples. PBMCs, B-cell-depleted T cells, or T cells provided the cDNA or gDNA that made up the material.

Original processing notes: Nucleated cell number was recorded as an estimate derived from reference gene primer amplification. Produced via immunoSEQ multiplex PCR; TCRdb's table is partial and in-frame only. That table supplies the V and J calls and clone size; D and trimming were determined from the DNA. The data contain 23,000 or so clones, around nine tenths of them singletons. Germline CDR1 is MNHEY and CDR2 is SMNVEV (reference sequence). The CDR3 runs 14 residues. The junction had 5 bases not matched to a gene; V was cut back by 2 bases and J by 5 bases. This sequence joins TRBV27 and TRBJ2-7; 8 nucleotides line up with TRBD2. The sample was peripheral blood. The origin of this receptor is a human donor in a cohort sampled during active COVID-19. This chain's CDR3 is CASSLNGRAHEQYF. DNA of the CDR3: TGTGCCAGCAGTTTAAACGGGAGGGCCCACGAGCAGTACTTC.